The rows below give T cell receptor beta chains drawn from one sample of a study of T cells after yellow fever vaccination. Each CDR3 protein gets one entry after TCRdb re-called the 5' RACE reads with MiXCR. The sample holds about 180,000 distinct CDR3 sequences; approximately 6.2% are singletons and the top ten take less than 3%. This sample comprised CD4+ T cells sorted from PBMCs, obtained on the day of the first yellow fever vaccination. The receptors here all came from a man between 18 and 35 years old who received the YFV17D yellow fever vaccine. Both conserved end residues are part of each CDR3. Each record gives: clone size, J gene, CDR3 length, D gene, V gene, CDR3 protein, CDR3 DNA. The D gene is left open where the match is weak. Some rows have no size entry. The others give once, few or many, or a class for an expanded clone.

abundance: few
j_gene: TRBJ2-1
len: 15
d_gene: TRBD2
v_gene: TRBV5-1
CDR3aa: CASSLNGGASNEQFF
CDR3nt: TGCGCCAGCAGCTTGAACGGGGGGGCCTCGAATGAGCAGTTCTTC

abundance: few
j_gene: TRBJ2-3
len: 16
d_gene: TRBD2
v_gene: TRBV5-4
CDR3aa: CASSRAAGAITDTQYF
CDR3nt: TGTGCCAGCAGCCGAGCAGCGGGGGCCATCACAGATACGCAGTATTTT

abundance: many
j_gene: TRBJ2-3
len: 14
d_gene: TRBD2
v_gene: TRBV5-4
CDR3aa: CASGGTILSDTQYF
CDR3nt: TGTGCCAGCGGGGGGACTATACTGTCGGATACGCAGTATTTT

abundance: many
j_gene: TRBJ2-3
len: 12
d_gene: .
v_gene: TRBV20-1
CDR3aa: CSARGGPDTQYF
CDR3nt: TGCAGTGCTAGAGGGGGCCCAGATACGCAGTATTTT

abundance: many
j_gene: TRBJ2-3
len: 13
d_gene: TRBD1
v_gene: TRBV10-3
CDR3aa: CATTGERTDTQYF
CDR3nt: TGTGCCACGACAGGGGAGAGGACAGATACGCAGTATTTT

abundance: few
j_gene: TRBJ2-5
len: 17
d_gene: TRBD2
v_gene: TRBV5-1
CDR3aa: CASSSATIAGAGETQYF
CDR3nt: TGCGCCAGCAGCTCCGCTACCATAGCGGGGGCGGGAGAGACCCAGTACTTC

abundance: many
j_gene: TRBJ2-2
len: 16
d_gene: .
v_gene: TRBV7-2
CDR3aa: CASSSGPGTVTGELFF
CDR3nt: TGTGCCAGCAGCTCTGGGCCAGGGACTGTCACCGGGGAGCTGTTTTTT

abundance: few
j_gene: TRBJ1-1
len: 13
d_gene: TRBD1
v_gene: TRBV4-2
CDR3aa: CASGRDRRTEAFF
CDR3nt: TGTGCCAGCGGAAGGGACAGAAGAACTGAAGCTTTCTTT

abundance: many
j_gene: TRBJ1-1
len: 12
d_gene: .
v_gene: TRBV7-9
CDR3aa: CASSPTDPEAFF
CDR3nt: TGTGCCAGCAGCCCCACAGACCCTGAAGCTTTCTTT

abundance: .
j_gene: TRBJ1-1
len: 16
d_gene: .
v_gene: TRBV5-1
CDR3aa: CASFLLSGQPNTEAFF
CDR3nt: TGCGCCAGCTTTCTACTTTCGGGCCAACCGAACACTGAAGCTTTCTTT

abundance: many
j_gene: TRBJ2-5
len: 19
d_gene: TRBD2
v_gene: TRBV4-3
CDR3aa: CASSLGVRLAGGPEETQYF
CDR3nt: TGCGCCAGCAGCCTTGGGGTTCGACTAGCGGGGGGGCCGGAAGAGACCCAGTACTTC

abundance: many
j_gene: TRBJ2-1
len: 16
d_gene: TRBD2
v_gene: TRBV10-3
CDR3aa: CAISEATGLAGVEQFF
CDR3nt: TGTGCCATCAGTGAGGCGACGGGACTAGCGGGGGTAGAGCAGTTCTTC

abundance: .
j_gene: TRBJ1-1
len: 13
d_gene: TRBD1
v_gene: TRBV29-1
CDR3aa: CSVEVQGDTEAFF
CDR3nt: TGCAGCGTTGAAGTGCAGGGGGACACTGAAGCTTTCTTT

abundance: many
j_gene: TRBJ1-6
len: 14
d_gene: .
v_gene: TRBV2
CDR3aa: CASSDLSSESPLHF
CDR3nt: TGTGCCAGCAGTGATCTCAGCTCAGAATCACCCCTCCACTTT

abundance: few
j_gene: TRBJ1-3
len: 15
d_gene: TRBD1
v_gene: TRBV25-1
CDR3aa: CASSGTGISGNTIYF
CDR3nt: TGTGCCAGCAGCGGGACAGGGATATCAGGAAACACCATATATTTT

abundance: many
j_gene: TRBJ1-1
len: 14
d_gene: .
v_gene: TRBV4-2
CDR3aa: CASSQESGRIRAFF
CDR3nt: TGTGCCAGCAGCCAAGAATCGGGCAGGATAAGAGCTTTCTTT

abundance: few
j_gene: TRBJ2-1
len: 13
d_gene: TRBD1
v_gene: TRBV5-4
CDR3aa: CASSLRQGHEQFF
CDR3nt: TGTGCCAGCAGCCTCAGACAGGGTCATGAGCAGTTCTTC

abundance: many
j_gene: TRBJ2-2
len: 15
d_gene: TRBD1
v_gene: TRBV6-2/TRBV6-3
CDR3aa: CASSQDRGDTGELFF
CDR3nt: TGTGCCAGCAGTCAAGACAGGGGTGACACCGGGGAGCTGTTTTTT

abundance: many
j_gene: TRBJ1-1
len: 17
d_gene: .
v_gene: TRBV15
CDR3aa: CATSRDLGAVPNTEAFF
CDR3nt: TGTGCCACCAGCAGAGATTTGGGGGCCGTACCGAACACTGAAGCTTTCTTT

abundance: many
j_gene: TRBJ2-3
len: 14
d_gene: .
v_gene: TRBV10-3
CDR3aa: CAISDPPSTDTQYF
CDR3nt: TGTGCCATCAGTGACCCTCCTAGCACAGATACGCAGTATTTT

abundance: few
j_gene: TRBJ2-7
len: 18
d_gene: TRBD2
v_gene: TRBV11-2
CDR3aa: CASRFGLAGGYDSYEQYF
CDR3nt: TGTGCCAGCAGATTCGGACTAGCGGGGGGTTACGACTCCTACGAGCAGTACTTC

abundance: many
j_gene: TRBJ2-5
len: 8
d_gene: .
v_gene: TRBV7-3
CDR3aa: CASSPGNF
CDR3nt: TGTGCCAGCAGCCCCGGTAACTTC

abundance: many
j_gene: TRBJ2-5
len: 13
d_gene: .
v_gene: TRBV11-1
CDR3aa: CASRGRPQETQYF
CDR3nt: TGTGCCAGCAGGGGCAGGCCCCAAGAGACCCAGTACTTC

abundance: .
j_gene: TRBJ1-1
len: 15
d_gene: TRBD1
v_gene: TRBV3-1
CDR3aa: CASSRWGTENTEAFF
CDR3nt: TGTGCCAGCAGCCGATGGGGGACAGAAAACACTGAAGCTTTCTTT

abundance: few
j_gene: TRBJ2-3
len: 19
d_gene: .
v_gene: TRBV4-1
CDR3aa: CASSQDRGLGLPSTDTQYF
CDR3nt: TGCGCCAGCAGCCAAGATAGGGGCCTCGGACTCCCGAGCACAGATACGCAGTATTTT

abundance: many
j_gene: TRBJ2-3
len: 15
d_gene: TRBD2
v_gene: TRBV28
CDR3aa: CASSLERGGRDTQYF
CDR3nt: TGTGCCAGCAGTTTAGAACGGGGGGGCCGGGATACGCAGTATTTT

abundance: .
j_gene: TRBJ1-1
len: 14
d_gene: TRBD1
v_gene: TRBV20-1
CDR3aa: CSARGETGSTEAFF
CDR3nt: TGCAGTGCTAGAGGGGAGACAGGGAGTACTGAAGCTTTCTTT

abundance: many
j_gene: TRBJ2-1
len: 13
d_gene: TRBD2
v_gene: TRBV3-1
CDR3aa: CASSPGLVDEQFF
CDR3nt: TGTGCCAGCAGCCCGGGACTAGTAGATGAGCAGTTCTTC

abundance: few
j_gene: TRBJ2-2
len: 14
d_gene: TRBD1
v_gene: TRBV5-1
CDR3aa: CASSQGANTGELFF
CDR3nt: TGCGCCAGCTCACAGGGGGCGAACACCGGGGAGCTGTTTTTT

abundance: many
j_gene: TRBJ2-1
len: 13
d_gene: .
v_gene: TRBV5-6
CDR3aa: CASKEGVRDEQFF
CDR3nt: TGTGCCAGCAAAGAGGGGGTGAGGGATGAGCAGTTCTTC

abundance: .
j_gene: TRBJ2-3
len: 16
d_gene: .
v_gene: TRBV5-1
CDR3aa: CASSLGFGTSTDTQYF
CDR3nt: TGCGCCAGCAGCTTGGGTTTCGGGACTAGCACAGATACGCAGTATTTT